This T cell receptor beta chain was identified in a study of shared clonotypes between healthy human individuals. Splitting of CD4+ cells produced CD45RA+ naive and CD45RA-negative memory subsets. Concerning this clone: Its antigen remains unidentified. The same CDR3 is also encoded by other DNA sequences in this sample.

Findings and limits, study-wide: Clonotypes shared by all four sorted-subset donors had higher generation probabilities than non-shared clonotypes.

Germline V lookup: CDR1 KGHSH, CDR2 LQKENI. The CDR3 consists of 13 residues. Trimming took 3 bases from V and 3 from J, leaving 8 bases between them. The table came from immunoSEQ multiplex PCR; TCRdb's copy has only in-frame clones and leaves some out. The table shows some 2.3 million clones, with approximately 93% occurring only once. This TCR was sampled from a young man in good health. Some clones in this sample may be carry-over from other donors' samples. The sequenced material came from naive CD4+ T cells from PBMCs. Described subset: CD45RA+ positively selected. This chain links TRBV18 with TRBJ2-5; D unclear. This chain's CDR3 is CASSPDQEETQYF. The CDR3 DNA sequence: TGTGCCAGCTCACCCGATCAGGAAGAGACCCAGTACTTC.